A selection of T cell receptor beta chains follows, all from one sample in a study of T cells after yellow fever vaccination. A single record per CDR3 protein comes from TCRdb applying MiXCR to the 5' RACE reads. The table lists around 590,000 distinct CDR3 sequences, roughly an eighth of them singletons. The source material was PBMCs, sampled on the day of the yellow fever booster vaccination. Receptors originate from a young man who received the YFV17D yellow fever vaccine. Each CDR3 is given with its conserved first and last residue. D genes are given only for firm matches. Size is stated for part of the rows, as once, few or many counts, or as a class when the clone is expanded.

many	TRBV20-1	.	TRBJ2-4	CSARDGGKNIQYF	TGCAGTGCTAGGGACGGAGGCAAAAACATTCAGTACTTC
few	TRBV18	.	TRBJ1-1	CASAGLRNTEAFF	TGTGCCAGCGCGGGACTCCGGAACACTGAAGCTTTCTTT
.	TRBV20-1	.	TRBJ2-3	CSARVPGSTDTQYF	TGCAGTGCTAGAGTCCCGGGGAGCACAGATACGCAGTATTTT
few	TRBV25-1	TRBD2	TRBJ2-7	CASSLGGVAAYEQYF	TGTGCCAGCAGTTTGGGGGGGGTTGCCGCCTACGAGCAGTACTTC
.	TRBV7-6	.	TRBJ2-1	CASSQVGTNNLYEQFF	TGTGCCAGCAGCCAAGTCGGGACCAACAACCTATATGAGCAGTTCTTC
few	TRBV14	.	TRBJ2-7	CASSQNVEIANEQYF	TGTGCCAGCAGCCAGAACGTGGAGATAGCCAACGAGCAGTACTTC
.	TRBV9	.	TRBJ1-1	CTSSVLYATEAFF	TGTACCAGCAGCGTATTGTATGCCACTGAAGCTTTCTTT
few	TRBV4-3	.	TRBJ2-1	CASSQDSGAGEQFF	TGCGCCAGCAGCCAAGATTCGGGAGCGGGTGAGCAGTTCTTC
few	TRBV5-1	.	TRBJ1-1	CASKELQVNTEAFF	TGCGCCAGCAAGGAGCTACAGGTGAACACTGAAGCTTTCTTT
few	TRBV6-2/TRBV6-3	.	TRBJ1-6	CASSSPRNSPLHF	TGTGCCAGCAGTTCTCCAAGGAATTCACCCCTCCACTTT
few	TRBV7-2	TRBD1	TRBJ2-4	CASSLAPAGQGLAKNIQYF	TGTGCCAGCAGCTTAGCGCCGGCTGGACAGGGCCTAGCCAAAAACATTCAGTACTTC
.	TRBV29-1	.	TRBJ2-3	CSVARVPSTDTQYF	TGCAGCGTTGCCCGGGTCCCCAGCACAGATACGCAGTATTTT
.	TRBV7-8	.	TRBJ2-1	CASSPDRGGNEQFF	TGTGCCAGCAGCCCTGACCGGGGAGGCAATGAGCAGTTCTTC
.	TRBV4-2	.	TRBJ2-2	CASKPLTETGELFF	TGTGCCAGCAAACCACTGACGGAAACCGGGGAGCTGTTTTTT
few	TRBV19	.	TRBJ1-5	CASSIVPGPRGNQPQHF	TGTGCCAGTAGTATAGTACCAGGACCAAGGGGCAATCAGCCCCAGCATTTT
few	TRBV30	.	TRBJ1-1	CGLEMAVNTEAFF	TGTGGCCTGGAGATGGCCGTTAACACTGAAGCTTTCTTT
.	TRBV6-5	.	TRBJ1-2	CASSYIEFTDDGYTF	TGTGCCAGCAGTTACATTGAGTTCACAGACGATGGCTACACCTTC
.	TRBV27	.	TRBJ2-1	CASSLGGGANEQFF	TGTGCCAGCAGTTTAGGGGGCGGGGCGAATGAGCAGTTCTTC
.	TRBV7-3	.	TRBJ2-2	CASSRRVGNTGELFF	TGTGCCAGCAGCCGACGGGTAGGGAACACCGGGGAGCTGTTTTTT
.	TRBV7-9	.	TRBJ2-1	CASSVTEQFF	TGTGCCAGCAGCGTGACTGAGCAGTTCTTC
.	TRBV20-1	.	TRBJ2-1	CSARTLVVGETYYNEQFF	TGCAGTGCTAGAACCTTGGTGGTGGGAGAGACCTACTACAATGAGCAGTTCTTC
.	TRBV7-8	.	TRBJ2-4	CASTPLSGQGAKNIQYF	TGTGCCAGCACCCCCCTTTCCGGGCAGGGGGCCAAAAACATTCAGTACTTC
.	TRBV5-5	.	TRBJ2-7	CASRRRGPGEAHEQYF	TGTGCCAGCAGGCGGAGGGGTCCGGGAGAGGCCCACGAGCAGTACTTC
few	TRBV4-3	.	TRBJ1-2	CASSQDAGGYGYTF	TGCGCCAGCAGCCAAGATGCGGGAGGTTATGGCTACACCTTC
.	TRBV27	TRBD1	TRBJ1-2	CVSSSYPRDRVGYTF	TGTGTCAGCAGTTCGTATCCCCGGGACAGGGTTGGCTACACCTTC
few	TRBV7-2	TRBD2	TRBJ2-1	CASSPQPGGNNEQFF	TGTGCCAGCAGCCCGCAGCCCGGGGGGAACAATGAGCAGTTCTTC
few	TRBV4-1	TRBD2	TRBJ2-2	CASSQGLAGTGTGELFF	TGCGCCAGCAGCCAGGGACTAGCGGGAACAGGTACCGGGGAGCTGTTTTTT
.	TRBV6-2/TRBV6-3	.	TRBJ1-2	CASSDAQGNYGYTF	TGTGCCAGCAGTGACGCACAGGGAAACTATGGCTACACCTTC
few	TRBV6-5	.	TRBJ2-1	CASRSSQLGVEFF	TGTGCCAGCAGGTCCAGTCAACTAGGAGTGGAGTTCTTC
many	TRBV4-3	.	TRBJ1-6	CASSQGWGGKDSPLHF	TGCGCCAGCAGCCAAGGTTGGGGGGGTAAAGATTCACCCCTCCACTTT
few	TRBV20-1	.	TRBJ2-3	CSAEDAGLSTDTQYF	TGCAGTGCGGAGGATGCGGGGCTAAGCACAGATACGCAGTATTTT
many	TRBV20-1	.	TRBJ2-5	CSARDPDRGGMQTQYF	TGCAGTGCTAGAGACCCCGACAGGGGAGGGATGCAGACCCAGTACTTC
few	TRBV20-1	TRBD2	TRBJ2-1	CSARGTSGTGNEQFF	TGCAGTGCTAGAGGGACTAGCGGGACTGGTAATGAGCAGTTCTTC
.	TRBV6-6	.	TRBJ2-7	CASSVGGGYEQYF	TGTGCCAGCAGTGTCGGAGGGGGCTACGAGCAGTACTTC
.	TRBV5-1	.	TRBJ2-2	CASSLDRSNTGELFF	TGCGCCAGCAGCTTGGACAGGTCGAACACCGGGGAGCTGTTTTTT
.	TRBV6-2/TRBV6-3	TRBD2	TRBJ2-1	CATGLAGVEDEQFF	TGTGCCACCGGACTAGCGGGAGTTGAGGATGAGCAGTTCTTC
few	TRBV29-1	.	TRBJ2-6	CSVEDRVLSSGANVLTF	TGCAGCGTTGAAGATCGAGTCCTCAGCTCTGGGGCCAACGTCCTGACTTTC
many	TRBV12-3/TRBV12-4	.	TRBJ2-5	CASSLGSQETQYF	TGTGCCAGCAGTTTAGGATCCCAAGAGACCCAGTACTTC
few	TRBV7-2	.	TRBJ2-2	CASSLAVGGTGELFF	TGTGCCAGCAGCTTAGCGGTTGGGGGAACCGGGGAGCTGTTTTTT
few	TRBV12-3/TRBV12-4	.	TRBJ2-1	CASSPPGHLYNEQFF	TGTGCCAGCAGCCCCCCGGGACACCTCTACAATGAGCAGTTCTTC
few	TRBV29-1	TRBD1	TRBJ2-7	CSVASTGVGEQYF	TGCAGCGTTGCGTCGACAGGGGTGGGCGAGCAGTACTTC
many	TRBV7-6	.	TRBJ2-7	CASSLDGFYEQYF	TGTGCCAGCAGCTTAGATGGTTTCTACGAGCAGTACTTC
few	TRBV11-2	TRBD2	TRBJ2-5	CASSPGTSGSRGQETQYF	TGTGCCAGCAGCCCTGGGACTAGCGGGAGTAGGGGCCAAGAGACCCAGTACTTC
few	TRBV12-3/TRBV12-4	.	TRBJ2-1	CASRRTESGKQFF	TGTGCCAGCAGAAGGACAGAATCCGGGAAGCAGTTCTTC
.	TRBV12-3/TRBV12-4	TRBD2	TRBJ2-2	CAFSPSYWTSGHTGELFF	TGTGCCTTCAGTCCTTCGTATTGGACTAGCGGACACACCGGGGAGCTGTTTTTT
few	TRBV25-1	TRBD1	TRBJ1-1	CASRTGQMNTEAFF	TGTGCCAGCAGGACGGGACAGATGAACACTGAAGCTTTCTTT
many	TRBV5-6	.	TRBJ2-1	CASSLGRGEQFF	TGTGCCAGCAGCTTGGGCCGGGGTGAGCAGTTCTTC
.	TRBV15	.	TRBJ2-1	CAAAGGSYNEQFF	TGTGCCGCCGCTGGGGGCTCCTACAATGAGCAGTTCTTC
many	TRBV7-2	.	TRBJ1-1	CASSPWTSMNTEAFF	TGTGCCAGCAGCCCGTGGACATCAATGAACACTGAAGCTTTCTTT
.	TRBV28	.	TRBJ1-1	CASSPLPGTEAFF	TGTGCCAGCAGTCCACTGCCCGGGACTGAAGCTTTCTTT
few	TRBV6-2/TRBV6-3	TRBD1	TRBJ2-2	CASSHRGRNTGELFF	TGTGCCAGCAGCCACAGGGGACGTAACACCGGGGAGCTGTTTTTT
few	TRBV6-2/TRBV6-3	.	TRBJ2-1	CASSYSVVKRYNEQFF	TGTGCCAGCAGTTACTCGGTTGTGAAGAGATACAATGAGCAGTTCTTC
few	TRBV7-9	.	TRBJ1-1	CASSTHLNTEAFF	TGTGCCAGCAGCACACACCTGAACACTGAAGCTTTCTTT
many	TRBV10-1	.	TRBJ1-4	CASSGRQVLNEKLFF	TGCGCCAGCAGTGGCAGACAGGTTCTTAATGAAAAACTGTTTTTT
.	TRBV23-1	.	TRBJ2-4	CASSFEGLGDNPKNIQYF	TGCGCCAGCAGCTTTGAGGGTTTGGGAGACAATCCCAAAAACATTCAGTACTTC